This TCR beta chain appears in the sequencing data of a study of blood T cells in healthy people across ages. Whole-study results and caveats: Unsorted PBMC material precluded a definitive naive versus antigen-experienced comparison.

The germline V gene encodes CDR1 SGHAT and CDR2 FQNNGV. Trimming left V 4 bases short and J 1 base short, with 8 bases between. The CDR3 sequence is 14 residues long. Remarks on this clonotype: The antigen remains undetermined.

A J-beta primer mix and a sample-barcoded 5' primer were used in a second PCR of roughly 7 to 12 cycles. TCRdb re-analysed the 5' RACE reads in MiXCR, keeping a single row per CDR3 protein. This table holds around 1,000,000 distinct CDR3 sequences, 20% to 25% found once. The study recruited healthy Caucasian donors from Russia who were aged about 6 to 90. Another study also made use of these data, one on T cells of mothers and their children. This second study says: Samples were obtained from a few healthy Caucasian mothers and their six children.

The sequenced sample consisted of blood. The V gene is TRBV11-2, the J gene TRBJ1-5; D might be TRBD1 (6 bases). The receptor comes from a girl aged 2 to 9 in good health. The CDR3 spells CASSYGQSNQPQHF. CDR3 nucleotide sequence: TGTGCCAGCAGCTACGGACAGAGCAATCAGCCCCAGCATTTT.